The next 3 T cell receptor beta chains were all read from a single sample in a study of monozygotic twins with inflammatory bowel disease. TCRdb re-analyzed the 5' RACE reads; it lists each CDR3 protein once, without DNA. This sample contains some 150,000 distinct CDR3 sequences. The specimen sequenced was blood. The receptors were sampled from a human donor with ulcerative colitis or Crohn's disease, or a healthy co-twin of an affected twin (not recorded which).

The V call is TRBV29-1, the J call TRBJ1-1. This CDR3 is built from 11 residues. In germline, CDR1 is SQVTM, CDR2 ANQGSEA. CDR3 sequence reads: CSLTQVTEAFF.

V is TRBV28 and J is TRBJ2-7; the D gene TCRdb calls, TRBD2, cannot be checked with no DNA. There are 16 residues in the CDR3. In germline, CDR1 is MDHEN, CDR2 SYDVKM. This chain's CDR3 is CASSNGPILSSYEQYF.

The chain combines TRBV29-1 with TRBJ2-1; TCRdb lists TRBD1, though no DNA is available to test this call. The length of the CDR3 is 15 residues. Germline CDR1 and CDR2: SQVTM and ANQGSEA. The chain's CDR3 is CSVETTGGGYNEQFF.